This entry concerns a single T cell receptor beta chain. This CDR3 spans 15 amino acids. Trimming took off 1 base at V and 0 bases at J, with 9 bases between the two ends. Looked up from germline, CDR1 is LNHDA and CDR2 is SQIVND (reference sequence). The record originates from a study of blood T cell repertoires in COVID-19. Clinical histories supplied by participants themselves formed the basis of cohort assignment. Sequenced by immunoSEQ multiplex PCR; TCRdb stores in-frame clones only, minus some. The sample has about 400,000 clones; roughly 90% are singletons. This chain uses TRBV19 with TRBJ1-1; TRBD1 is a possible D gene (5 bases). This receptor was obtained from a woman in her twenties or thirties who had recovered from COVID-19. The sequenced sample was PBMCs or T cells enriched from blood (not recorded which). The DNA of the CDR3 is TGTGCCAGTAGTATAGCTAGGGGCTTGAACACTGAAGCTTTCTTT. It encodes CASSIARGLNTEAFF.